The 19 T cell receptor beta chains listed next were all sequenced from one sample in a study of monozygotic twins with inflammatory bowel disease. TCRdb reworked the 5' RACE reads into one entry per CDR3 protein, no DNA. The sample includes some 190,000 distinct CDR3 sequences. Material: blood. The source is a human donor with ulcerative colitis or Crohn's disease, or a healthy co-twin of an affected twin (not recorded which).

V usage is TRBV12-3 or TRBV12-4 and J usage is TRBJ2-7; TCRdb's D call of TRBD1 is untestable without DNA. The CDR3 extends over 14 amino acids. The CDR3 region is CASSSRGSSYEQYF.

The J gene is TRBJ1-4, the V gene TRBV7-2; checking the TCRdb D call of TRBD1 is not possible without DNA. CDR1 and CDR2 (germline): SGHTA, FQGNSA. This CDR3 region has 17 residues. The CDR3 loop is CASSPGVQGVTNEKLFF.

The CDR3 sequence: CASSLFLGQNNQPQHF. This chain uses TRBV5-6 with TRBJ1-5; lacking DNA, the TRBD1 call made by TCRdb goes unchecked. CDR1 and CDR2 from the germline V gene are SGHDT and YYEEEE. There are 16 residues in the CDR3.

The J gene is TRBJ2-2, the V gene TRBV5-4; TCRdb's D gene call, TRBD1, goes unchecked for lack of DNA. This CDR3 spans 16 amino acids. Germline V gene lookup returns CDR1 SGHNT and CDR2 YYREEE (reference sequence). This CDR3 is CASSPTGGGLYGELFF.

V and J are TRBV7-3 and TRBJ2-2; lacking DNA, the TRBD1 call made by TCRdb goes unchecked. This CDR3 contains 20 residues. Germline CDR1 reads SGHTA; CDR2 reads FQGTGA. CDR3 region: CASSLRRLGTGPTNTGELFF.

The chain recombines TRBV7-9 with TRBJ1-1. The CDR3 loop spans 15 amino acids. Per the germline V gene, CDR1 is SEHNR and CDR2 is FQNEAQ (reference sequence). This chain's CDR3 is CASSLEPVINTEAFF.

The rearrangement links TRBV7-2 to TRBJ2-5; there is no DNA to check the TCRdb D call of TRBD2. The V gene's germline CDR1 is SGHTA and CDR2 FQGNSA. The CDR3 has 15 amino acids. The CDR3 protein is CASSATSGSYETQYF.

The rearrangement joins TRBV7-8 to TRBJ2-7; the D gene TCRdb calls, TRBD2, cannot be checked with no DNA. The V gene's germline CDR1 is SGHVS and CDR2 FQNEAQ. There are 15 residues in the CDR3. The CDR3 loop reads CASSAREEMRYEQYF. Using reference TRBV7-8 and TRBJ2-7 for the parts outside the CDR3, the full variable domain is GAGVSQSPRYKVAKRGQDVALRCDPISGHVSLFWYQQALGQGPEFLTYFQNEAQLDKSGLPSDRFFAERPEGSVSTLKIQRTQQEDSAVYLCASSAREEMRYEQYFGPGTRLTVT.

The chain recombines TRBV6-5 with TRBJ1-1. Germline V lookup: CDR1 MNHEY, CDR2 SVGAGI. This CDR3 region has 16 residues. The chain's CDR3 is CASSYSVTDMNTEAFF.

The chain has TRBV20-1 and TRBJ1-4. CDR1 is DFQATT and CDR2 is SNEGSKA in the germline V gene (reference sequence). The CDR3 sequence is 14 residues long. The CDR3 loop reads CSAYQGGSGEKLFF.

This rearrangement joins TRBV9 to TRBJ2-3; TCRdb names TRBD1, which stays unverified in the absence of DNA. This CDR3 is 14 amino acids long. Germline CDR1 reads SGDLS; CDR2 reads YYNGEE. CDR3 sequence reads: CASSVDGGRDTQYF.

The V and J genes are TRBV6-1 and TRBJ1-5. The CDR3 loop spans 14 amino acids. Per germline, CDR1 MNHNS and CDR2 SASEGT. The CDR3 sequence is CASSPERVNQPQHF.

The CDR3 sequence: CASSQAPGRLLGGLFF. This rearrangement joins TRBV4-1 to TRBJ1-4; TCRdb proposes TRBD1, but this gene call is untestable without DNA. Germline V lookup: CDR1 MGHRA, CDR2 YSYEKL. This CDR3 comprises 16 residues.

This sequence joins TRBV5-5 and TRBJ1-1; TCRdb outputs TRBD1, but without DNA this stays unchecked. Germline V gives CDR1 SGHKS, CDR2 YYEKEE (reference sequence). The CDR3 totals 14 residues. CDR3 sequence: CASSPGAGNTEAFF.

The chain uses TRBV6-2 or TRBV6-3 and TRBJ2-7; lacking DNA, the TRBD2 call made by TCRdb goes unchecked. This CDR3 contains 20 residues. The germline gives CDR1 MNHEY, CDR2 SVGEGT. The CDR3 sequence is CASSFSLGGSGREVWYEQYF.

The chain has TRBV11-2 and TRBJ2-7; there is no DNA to check the TCRdb D call of TRBD1. Per germline, CDR1 SGHAT and CDR2 FQNNGV. The CDR3 loop spans 12 amino acids. The CDR3 protein is CASSRGWVEQYF. Combining the CDR3 with reference TRBV11-2 and TRBJ2-7 gives the whole variable domain EAGVAQSPRYKIIEKRQSVAFWCNPISGHATLYWYQQILGQGPKLLIQFQNNGVVDDSQLPKDRFSAERLKGVDSTLKIQPAKLEDSAVYLCASSRGWVEQYFGPGTRLTVT.

The chain carries TRBV12-3 or TRBV12-4 and TRBJ1-3; the TRBD1 assignment by TCRdb is unverifiable without DNA. This CDR3 region has 15 residues. The CDR3 loop is CASRRNRDSGNTIYF.

This rearrangement joins TRBV19 to TRBJ1-2. The CDR3 contains 14 residues. Germline V gene sequence: CDR1 LNHDA, CDR2 SQIVND (reference sequence). The CDR3 sequence: CASSIGRVNYGYTF. The full variable domain, its missing parts supplied by reference TRBV19 and TRBJ1-2, is DGGITQSPKYLFRKEGQNVTLSCEQNLNHDAMYWYRQDPGQGLRLIYYSQIVNDFQKGDIAEGYSVSREKKESFPLTVTSAQKNPTAFYLCASSIGRVNYGYTFGSGTRLTVV.

The chain employs TRBV20-1 and TRBJ2-3; TCRdb's D call of TRBD1 is untestable without DNA. The CDR3 consists of 15 residues. Germline CDR1 is DFQATT and CDR2 is SNEGSKA (reference sequence). CDR3 sequence reads: CSARRRGGASDTQYF.